The source of this T cell receptor beta chain is a study of cytomegalovirus exposure and HLA in healthy donors. The PCR ran on 60 Vbeta and 13 Jbeta primers. Repertoires were generated with immunoSEQ multiplex PCR, while TCRdb's copy carries only in-frame clones and drops some. This sample has 200,000 or so clones, with more than 65% found just once. The sequenced material came from PBMCs. The source of this sequence is a man in his fifties in good health and CMV-seronegative.

In DNA form, the CDR3 reads TGTGCCAGCAGCGGAGGAGGTTACAGTATAAATGAGCAGTTCTTC. It translates to CASSGGGYSINEQFF. The chain joins TRBV7-9 to TRBJ2-1, with D maybe TRBD2 (5 bases). V lost 5 bases and J 7 bases, leaving 18 bases between the germline ends. The CDR3 has 15 residues. CDR1 is SEHNR, CDR2 FQNEAQ, per germline (reference sequence).